The TCR beta chain described here comes from a study of blood T cell repertoires in COVID-19. Some clones are missing from TCRdb's copy, which holds only in-frame ones; the method was immunoSEQ multiplex PCR. In the table there are roughly 160,000 clones, just over 85% of which are singletons. CDR1 and CDR2 (germline): LNHDA, SQIVND (reference sequence). The V gene end was trimmed by 3 bases and the J gene end by 4 bases; junction bases not matched to a gene: 6. CDR3 length: 15 residues. The chain has TRBV19 and TRBJ1-2; TRBD1 agrees at 9 bases. The sequence came from a man aged 50 to 59 with active or convalescent COVID-19. Sequencing was carried out using peripheral blood. CDR3 nucleotides: TGTGCCAGTAGTATGGTGGGACAGGGCGGCTATGGCTACACCTTC. This encodes CASSMVGQGGYGYTF. Filled out from reference TRBV19 and TRBJ1-2, the complete variable domain reads DGGITQSPKYLFRKEGQNVTLSCEQNLNHDAMYWYRQDPGQGLRLIYYSQIVNDFQKGDIAEGYSVSREKKESFPLTVTSAQKNPTAFYLCASSMVGQGGYGYTFGSGTRLTVV.